This T cell receptor (beta chain) was documented in a study of OX40 agonist ivuxolimab in advanced cancers. In terms of the full investigation: Ivuxolimab, which targeted the costimulatory receptor OX40 (CD134), was an agonistic, fully human IgG2 monoclonal antibody. Intravenous ivuxolimab was administered to patients every 2 weeks at six dose levels: 0.01, 0.1, 0.3, 1.5, 3 and 10 mg/kg. Of the roughly 51 patients in dose escalation, around 19 had hepatocellular carcinoma, about 15 had melanoma, 9 had renal cell carcinoma and 9 had head and neck cancer. The dose-escalation cohort was over 70% male with a mean age of around 64 years, ranging from 23 to 79. Patients were allowed to have had prior anti-PD-1, anti-PD-L1 or anti-CTLA-4 therapy, and 40% to 45% of the dose-escalation patients had been treated with checkpoint inhibitors. Three dose-escalation patients achieved partial responses, one with hepatocellular carcinoma and two with cutaneous melanoma. Peripheral TCRbeta sequencing aimed to test whether ivuxolimab altered TCR sequence diversity and caused clonal T-cell expansion. The paper covers the monotherapy dose-escalation part of the phase I ivuxolimab trial, which included N ≈ 52 patients.

Beyond this particular receptor, the publication reports: After ivuxolimab, expanded clones were on average more numerous among CD8+ T cells than among CD4+ T cells. In partial responders in the 0.1-3.0 mg/kg groups, normalized peripheral clonal expansion was found to be among the lowest, especially among CD8+ T cells. Which antigens the clonally expanded peripheral T cells were specific for was not determined. Low levels of normalized T-cell clonal expansion were also seen in some patients who did not respond. At doses of 0.1 to 3.0 mg/kg, clonal expansion of both CD4+ and CD8+ blood T cells was observed from baseline to week 6.

To sequence the TCRbeta CDR3 region, genomic DNA was isolated from the sorted cells. The immunoSEQ Assay was used for sequencing of TCRbeta CDR3 regions. Here the immuneACCESS table is served through TCRdb, limited to in-frame sequences with V and J called. Missing clones are a known gap in these copies; in checked studies unresolved V genes cover under half, and the rest lacks a known reason. For this sample the table gives tens of thousands of clones, of which about 82% were detected only once. Around 20% of the sample goes to the ten largest clones. The trim is 5 bases for V and 1 base for J, with a gap of 22 bases between the germline ends. The CDR3 starts with the cysteine, ends with the phenylalanine, and has 18 residues. The CDR3 DNA has 54 bases and is translated from base 1. The CDR1 and CDR2 encoded by the germline V gene are SGHNT and YENEEA. As regards this clone: The antigen it recognizes is unknown. The input lacks base qualities; no much larger clone sits a single base away.

Patients with a history of autoimmune disease or receiving systemic immunosuppression were excluded from the trial. Peripheral blood for TCR sequencing was collected from all dose cohorts at baseline, on cycle 4 day 1, and on cycle 7 day 1. Samples came from an open-label, multicenter, first-in-human phase I dose-escalation trial of ivuxolimab. The trial enrolled adults with locally advanced or metastatic head and neck squamous cell, hepatocellular, melanoma or renal cell carcinoma. Before TCR sequencing, CD4+ and CD8+ T cells were separately sorted from peripheral blood. This material consisted of CD4+ or CD8+ T cells sorted from blood, taken in a trial of the OX40 agonist ivuxolimab. The receptor's source is an adult with an advanced solid tumor such as melanoma, head and neck, liver or kidney cancer. Recombination connected TRBV11-3 to TRBJ2-3; the D gene is perhaps TRBD1, from 7 matching bases. The DNA sequence is as follows: TGTGCCAGCAGCCGTGGGGAAAGAGGAGGGGGCCGCACAGATACGCAGTATTTT. This sequence encodes CASSRGERGGGRTDTQYF.